This TCR beta chain was retrieved from a study of CD8 T cells in ankylosing spondylitis. Germline lookup yields CDR1 DFQATT and CDR2 SNEGSKA (reference sequence). There are 12 residues in the CDR3. TCRdb reprocessed the 5' RACE reads with MiXCR, giving one entry per CDR3 protein. The data contain approximately 150,000 distinct CDR3 sequences, about a third of them seen just once; the ten biggest clones take up 4.5% to 6%. Study-level points and caveats: Existing reports had already noted some motif variants in reactive arthritis synovial fluid and blood. Disease-associated clones were reportedly significantly overrepresented in matched ankylosing spondylitis synovial fluid. Disease-linked clones were found to be CD8+ and relatively rare in peripheral blood. Ankylosing spondylitis blood appeared to be characterized by a TCR beta motif of several highly homologous variants.

There are many counts of this clonotype. Its antigen is not known. The V call is TRBV20-1, the J call TRBJ2-5, with 11 positions matching TRBD2. The clonotype originates from a male donor with ankylosing spondylitis. The sequenced sample consisted of synovial fluid, either unsorted or a sorted T cell fraction (not recorded which). CDR3: CSAPSGGETQYF. CDR3 bases: TGCAGCGCACCTAGCGGGGGGGAGACCCAGTACTTC.